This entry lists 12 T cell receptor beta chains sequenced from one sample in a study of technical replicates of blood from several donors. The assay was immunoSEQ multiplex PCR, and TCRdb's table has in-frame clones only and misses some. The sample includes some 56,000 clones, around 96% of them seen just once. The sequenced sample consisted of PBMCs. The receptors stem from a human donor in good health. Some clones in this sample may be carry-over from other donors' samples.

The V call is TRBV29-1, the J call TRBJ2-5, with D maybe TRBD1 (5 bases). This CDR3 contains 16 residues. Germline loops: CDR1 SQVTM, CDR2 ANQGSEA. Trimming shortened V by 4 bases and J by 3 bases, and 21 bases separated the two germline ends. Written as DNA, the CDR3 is TGCAGCGTTGGTTCCCAGGGCGCAGGGCTGGAAGAGACCCAGTACTTC. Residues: CSVGSQGAGLEETQYF.

For the CDR3, the DNA is TGTGCCAGCAGTGCGGGGATAGAGACCCAGTACTTC. It specifies CASSAGIETQYF. The V gene is TRBV2, the J gene TRBJ2-5, with a possible D match to TRBD2 (5 bases). The germline V gene encodes CDR1 SNHLY and CDR2 FYNNEI. This CDR3 region has 12 residues. V was pared by 4 bases and J by 4 bases, with 7 bases between.

CDR3 in amino acids: CSVEMTTTSTDTQYF. In DNA, the CDR3 is TGCAGCGTTGAAATGACTACTACTAGCACAGATACGCAGTATTTT. This chain links TRBV29-1 with TRBJ2-3, with a tentative D call TRBD2 (5 bases). Germline V gene sequence: CDR1 SQVTM, CDR2 ANQGSEA. The V and J ends lost 2 bases and 0 bases respectively, with 12 bases between them. The CDR3 is made up of 15 amino acids.

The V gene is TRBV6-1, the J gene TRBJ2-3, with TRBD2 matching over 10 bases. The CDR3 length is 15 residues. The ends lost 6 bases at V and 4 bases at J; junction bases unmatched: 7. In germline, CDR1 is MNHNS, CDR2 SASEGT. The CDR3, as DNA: TGTGCCAGCAGCCTACTAGCGGGGTCCCCAGATACGCAGTATTTT. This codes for CASSLLAGSPDTQYF.

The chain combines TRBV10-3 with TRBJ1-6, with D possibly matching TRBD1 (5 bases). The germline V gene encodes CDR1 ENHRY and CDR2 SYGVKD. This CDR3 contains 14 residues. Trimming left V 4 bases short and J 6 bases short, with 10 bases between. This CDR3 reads CAISAGQGNSPLHF. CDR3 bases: TGTGCCATCAGTGCCGGGCAGGGTAATTCACCCCTCCACTTT.

The CDR3, as DNA: TGTGCCATCAGTGAACTCAACACCGGGGAGCTGTTTTTT. Protein: CAISELNTGELFF. The rearrangement uses TRBV10-3 and TRBJ2-2; D uncertain. The CDR3 covers 13 residues. Trimming cost V 3 bases and J 2 bases, with 4 bases left between them. Germline V lookup: CDR1 ENHRY, CDR2 SYGVKD.

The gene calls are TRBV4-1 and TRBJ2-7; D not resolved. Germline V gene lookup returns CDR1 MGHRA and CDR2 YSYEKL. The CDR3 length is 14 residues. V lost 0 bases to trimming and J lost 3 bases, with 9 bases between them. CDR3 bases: TGCGCCAGCAGCCAAGATTTTGGCAGCTACGAGCAGTACTTC. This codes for CASSQDFGSYEQYF.

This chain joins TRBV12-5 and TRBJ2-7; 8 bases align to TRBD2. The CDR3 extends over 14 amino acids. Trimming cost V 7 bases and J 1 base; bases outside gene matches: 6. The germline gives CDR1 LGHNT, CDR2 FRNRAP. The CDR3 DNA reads TGTGCTAGTGCCCGGGAGGGGGGTTCCTACGAGCAGTACTTC. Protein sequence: CASAREGGSYEQYF.

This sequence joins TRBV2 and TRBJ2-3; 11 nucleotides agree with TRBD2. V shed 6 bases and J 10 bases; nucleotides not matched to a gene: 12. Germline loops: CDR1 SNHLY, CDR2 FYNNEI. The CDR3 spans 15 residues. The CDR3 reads CASSDTGTSGLPQYF. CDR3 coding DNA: TGTGCCAGCAGCGACACCGGGACTAGCGGTCTTCCGCAGTATTTT.

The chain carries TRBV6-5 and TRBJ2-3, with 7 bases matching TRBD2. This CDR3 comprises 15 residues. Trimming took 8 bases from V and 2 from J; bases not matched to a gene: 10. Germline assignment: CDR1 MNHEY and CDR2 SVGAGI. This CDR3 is CASRWSGKLTDTQYF. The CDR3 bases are TGTGCCAGCCGTTGGAGCGGGAAGCTCACAGATACGCAGTATTTT.

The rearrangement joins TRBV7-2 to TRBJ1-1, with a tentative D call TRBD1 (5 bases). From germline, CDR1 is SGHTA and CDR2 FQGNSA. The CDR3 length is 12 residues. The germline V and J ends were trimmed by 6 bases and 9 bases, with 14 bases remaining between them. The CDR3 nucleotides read TGTGCCAGCAGTCGAATCGACAGTAAAGCTTTCTTT. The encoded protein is CASSRIDSKAFF.

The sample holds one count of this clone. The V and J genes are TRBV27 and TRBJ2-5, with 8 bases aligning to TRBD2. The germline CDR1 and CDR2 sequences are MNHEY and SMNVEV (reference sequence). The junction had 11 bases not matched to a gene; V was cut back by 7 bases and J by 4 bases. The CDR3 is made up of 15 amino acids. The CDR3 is CASTFRAGGGETQYF. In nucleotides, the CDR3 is TGTGCCAGCACATTCCGCGCGGGGGGCGGAGAGACCCAGTACTTC.